This T cell receptor (beta chain) was identified during a study of cytomegalovirus exposure and HLA in healthy donors. As for the study in general: It was reported in a later analysis that the approximately 120 validation repertoires used the same platform as the approximately 650 first-cohort repertoires.

Profiling relied on immunoSEQ multiplex PCR, and the TCRdb table lists in-frame clones only, not all of them. The repertoire holds 120,000 to 150,000 clones, with over 80% as singletons. The donors belonged to the roughly 120-subject validation cohort, separate from the approximately 700-subject first cohort. Study-level results: Most TCRs appeared rarely, but some public TCRs recurred in many donors. The classifier, whose performance was assessed in both the original and validation cohorts, reportedly diagnosed cytomegalovirus status with high specificity and sensitivity.

The CDR3 has 14 amino acids. The trim removed 10 bases at V and 11 bases at J, leaving 15 bases unmatched. Germline CDR1 LNHDA, CDR2 SQIVND (reference sequence). For this clone: Its antigen is currently unknown.

This chain uses TRBV19 with TRBJ1-1; 11 bases fit TRBD1. The sample was PBMCs. The origin of this receptor is a man aged 18 to 29 in good health and CMV-seropositive. The CDR3 is CAISRTGGRVGAFF. In DNA form, the CDR3 reads TGTGCCATTTCCCGGACAGGGGGCAGAGTCGGGGCTTTCTTT.